The 11 T cell receptor beta chains below were found in one sample sequenced in a study of CD8 T cells in Susac syndrome (dated by TCRdb to the late 2010s). The library was built by means of the immunoSEQ multiplex PCR assay. RNA was extracted using the RNeasy kit, and about 0.45 to 1 ug of the RNA was reverse transcribed with random hexamers. The raw public reads went through TCRdb reprocessing: fastp at Q25, MiXCR clone calling, in-frame beta chains kept. Duplicate CDR3 protein sequences are folded into a single record with the most common DNA and genes. The sample table holds fewer than 350,000 distinct CDR3 sequences, of which approximately 85% were seen once. The ten most abundant clones make up approximately 0.2% of the sample. Input material: CD8+ T cells from PBMCs. The receptor set was obtained from a human donor with multiple sclerosis.

The J gene is TRBJ1-1, the V gene TRBV7-9; D ambiguous. The V end was cut by 5 bases, the J end by 2 bases, with 6 bases between. The V gene's germline CDR1 is SEHNR and CDR2 FQNEAQ (reference sequence). CDR3 length: 12 residues. For the CDR3, the DNA is TGTGCCAGCAGCATGGACAACACTGAAGCTTTCTTT. Residues: CASSMDNTEAFF.

The rearrangement links TRBV7-9 to TRBJ2-1; 10 nucleotides align to TRBD2. CDR3 size: 16 residues. Germline-derived CDR1 and CDR2 are SEHNR and FQNEAQ (reference sequence). V was pared by 5 bases and J by 4 bases, with 8 bases of the junction left unmatched. In DNA form, the CDR3 reads TGTGCCAGCAGCCCCCCGAGCGGGAGGGCTTACAATGAGCAGTTCTTC. It encodes CASSPPSGRAYNEQFF.

The chain carries TRBV7-9 and TRBJ2-7; D gene uncertain. The germline gives CDR1 SEHNR, CDR2 FQNEAQ (reference sequence). The CDR3 has 15 residues. Trimming pared 7 bases from V and 3 bases from J, leaving 19 bases between. The CDR3 region has the DNA TGTGCCAGCATCCCCGTTTGGGGAACGCGCTACGAGCAGTACTTC. As protein: CASIPVWGTRYEQYF.

CDR3 nucleotide sequence: TGTGCCAGCAGTGATGAAAGGGGTTTCTCCTACGAGCAGTACTTC. Protein sequence: CASSDERGFSYEQYF. This chain connects TRBV2 to TRBJ2-7, with D perhaps matching TRBD1 (5 bases). The CDR3 is 15 residues long. The ends were cut back, 3 bases at V and 0 bases at J, with 12 bases in the middle. CDR1 and CDR2 from the germline V gene are SNHLY and FYNNEI.

The rearrangement links TRBV19 to TRBJ2-7; 8 bases map to TRBD2. The CDR3 is 13 residues long. V lost 4 bases, J lost 3 bases, and 2 bases stayed unmatched. Germline values: CDR1 LNHDA, CDR2 SQIVND (reference sequence). The CDR3 loop is CASSTGLVYEQYF. The CDR3 DNA is TGTGCCAGTAGTACGGGACTAGTCTACGAGCAGTACTTC.

The V call is TRBV30, the J call TRBJ1-2; D is possibly TRBD1 (5 bases). The CDR3 runs 15 residues. In germline, CDR1 is GTSNPN, CDR2 SVGIG (reference sequence). The CDR3 nucleotides are TGTACGGGTGATTTCGGTACGACAGTTAACTATGGCTACACCTTC. This sequence encodes CTGDFGTTVNYGYTF.

This sequence joins TRBV11-2 and TRBJ2-2; D unresolved. The V end was cut by 3 bases, the J end by 10 bases, with 12 bases between. Germline V CDR1 and CDR2: SGHAT, FQNNGV. The length of the CDR3 is 13 residues. The CDR3 region has the DNA TGTGCCAGCAGCTTCTATACTGCGCCGGAGCTGTTTTTT. This translates into CASSFYTAPELFF.

The chain joins TRBV27 to TRBJ2-2; 8 bases agree with TRBD1. J gave up 3 bases and V 6 bases, and 6 bases lay outside the gene matches. Germline V gene lookup returns CDR1 MNHEY and CDR2 SMNVEV (reference sequence). The CDR3 covers 15 residues. CDR3: CASREGTGDTGELFF. CDR3 DNA sequence: TGTGCCAGCAGGGAGGGGACAGGCGACACCGGGGAGCTGTTTTTT.

This chain uses TRBV5-4 with TRBJ1-5, with D uncertain. The germline CDR1 and CDR2 sequences are SGHNT and YYREEE (reference sequence). CDR3 length equals 11 residues. The V end was cut by 6 bases, the J end by 5 bases, with 6 bases between. CDR3 region: CASILHQPQHF. DNA for the CDR3: TGTGCCAGCATCCTCCATCAGCCCCAGCATTTT.

The CDR3: CASSLNSGPDTQYF. DNA for the CDR3: TGTGCCAGCAGTTTGAATAGCGGTCCAGATACGCAGTATTTT. The genes are TRBV7-9 and TRBJ2-3, with D perhaps matching TRBD2 (6 bases). V was clipped by 6 bases and J by 4 bases, with 14 bases between them. CDR3 length: 14 residues. Germline loops: CDR1 SEHNR, CDR2 FQNEAQ (reference sequence).

This clonotype was counted a single time. The genes are TRBV7-4 and TRBJ1-1; D unresolved. V lost 1 base to trimming and J lost 0 bases, with 21 bases between them. The CDR3 loop spans 19 amino acids. The germline gives CDR1 SGHVT, CDR2 SQSDAQ. The CDR3 nucleotides read TGTGCCAGCAGCTTAGGAATAGAAAACCCACGATCTATGAACACTGAAGCTTTCTTT. It is translated as CASSLGIENPRSMNTEAFF. Full variable domain (outside the CDR3, taken from reference TRBV7-4 and TRBJ1-1): GAGVSQSPRYKVAKRGRDVALRCDSISGHVTLYWYRQTLGQGSEVLTYSQSDAQRDKSGRPSGRFSAERPERSVSTLKIQRTEQGDSAVYLCASSLGIENPRSMNTEAFFGQGTRLTVV.